The 11 T cell receptor beta chains below were found in one sample sequenced in a study of blood T cell repertoires in COVID-19. The assay was immunoSEQ multiplex PCR, and TCRdb's table has in-frame clones only and misses some. The table has approximately 50,000 clones, more than 90% seen once. Sample: peripheral blood. The receptors stem from a human donor in a cohort sampled during active COVID-19.

The chain uses TRBV18 and TRBJ1-1; 9 bases map to TRBD1. Germline assignment: CDR1 KGHSH and CDR2 LQKENI. This CDR3 region has 15 residues. V lost 6 bases, J lost 1 base, and 6 bases stayed unmatched. For the CDR3, the DNA is TGTGCCAGCTCTCTAGGACAGGGGACGAACACTGAAGCTTTCTTT. Translation: CASSLGQGTNTEAFF.

The rearrangement links TRBV5-1 to TRBJ1-3, with D possibly matching TRBD1 (6 bases). CDR3 size: 13 residues. Trimming took 5 bases from V and 3 from J, leaving 9 bases between them. From germline, CDR1 is SGHRS and CDR2 YFSETQ. The CDR3 region has the DNA TGCGCCAGCAGTGGGGGCTTTGGAAACACCATATATTTT. Encoded protein: CASSGGFGNTIYF.

V gene TRBV18 combines with J gene TRBJ2-2, with TRBD1 as a possible D gene (6 bases). The CDR3 runs 16 residues. Trimming took 4 bases from V and 4 from J, leaving 16 bases between them. In germline, CDR1 is KGHSH, CDR2 LQKENI. CDR3 nucleotide sequence: TGTGCCAGCTCACGGCTCGTGGACAGACCCACCGGGGAGCTGTTTTTT. Protein sequence: CASSRLVDRPTGELFF.

This chain joins TRBV19 and TRBJ2-4, with a weak D call TRBD1 (5 bases). Trimming took off 5 bases at V and 7 bases at J, with 15 bases between the two ends. CDR3 length: 14 amino acids. Germline V lookup: CDR1 LNHDA, CDR2 SQIVND (reference sequence). This CDR3 is CASSQGAGWNIQYF. CDR3 in DNA: TGTGCCAGTAGTCAAGGGGCAGGGTGGAACATTCAGTACTTC.

This clone came up once. The chain employs TRBV9 and TRBJ1-4; a weak D match, TRBD1 (5 bases). The CDR3 consists of 14 residues. CDR1 SGDLS and CDR2 YYNGEE come from the germline V gene. With 6 bases removed from V and 0 bases from J, the gap between germline ends came to 9 bases. The CDR3, as DNA: TGTGCCAGCACCGCGACAGCAACTAATGAAAAACTGTTTTTT. Its translation: CASTATATNEKLFF.

V and J are TRBV25-1 and TRBJ2-2; possibly TRBD2 for D (6 bases). The CDR3 is 14 residues long. Germline lookup yields CDR1 MGHDK and CDR2 SYGVNS. Trimming removed 0 bases at V and 5 bases at J, with 7 bases between. The CDR3 loop reads CASSEYGGTGELFF. The CDR3 region has the DNA TGTGCCAGCAGTGAATATGGGGGGACCGGGGAGCTGTTTTTT.

The chain is built from TRBV3-1 (or the pseudogene TRBV3-2) and TRBJ2-1, with D possibly being TRBD1 (5 bases). The CDR3 has 19 residues. Germline V CDR1 and CDR2: LGHDT, YNNKEL (reference sequence). V was pared by 0 bases and J by 5 bases, with 23 bases between. The CDR3 sequence is CASSQDTVGYRPRDNEQFF. The CDR3 bases are TGTGCCAGCAGCCAAGACACGGTCGGGTACAGGCCACGAGACAATGAGCAGTTCTTC.

The V gene is TRBV15, the J gene TRBJ1-5, with D perhaps matching TRBD1 (5 bases). There are 15 residues in the CDR3. Germline lookup yields CDR1 LNHNV and CDR2 YYDKDF (reference sequence). Trimming left V 1 base short and J 4 bases short, with 11 bases between. The CDR3 DNA follows: TGTGCCACCAGCAGAGGGGGACGGGAGAATCAGCCCCAGCATTTT. It translates to CATSRGGRENQPQHF.

The chain is built from TRBV5-1 and TRBJ1-4, with D uncertain. Trimming shortened V by 0 bases and J by 6 bases, and 12 bases separated the two germline ends. The CDR3 sequence is 15 residues long. CDR1 is SGHRS and CDR2 is YFSETQ in the germline V gene. CDR3 sequence (DNA): TGCGCCAGCAGCTTGGCCGGTGCGAGAGATGAAAAACTGTTTTTT. Encoded protein: CASSLAGARDEKLFF. Filled out from reference TRBV5-1 and TRBJ1-4, the complete variable domain reads KAGVTQTPRYLIKTRGQQVTLSCSPISGHRSVSWYQQTPGQGLQFLFEYFSETQRNKGNFPGRFSGRQFSNSRSEMNVSTLELGDSALYLCASSLAGARDEKLFFGSGTQLSVL.

V is TRBV9 and J is TRBJ2-1; perhaps TRBD2 as D (5 bases). V lost 2 bases to trimming and J lost 7 bases, with 19 bases between them. Germline V CDR1 and CDR2: SGDLS, YYNGEE. The CDR3 covers 16 residues. DNA of the CDR3: TGTGCCAGCAGCGTCGAGGGCAGGCCCAAACCTAATGAGCAGTTCTTC. It specifies CASSVEGRPKPNEQFF.

This clone has only one observation. The rearrangement joins TRBV4-2 to TRBJ2-7, with TRBD2 matching over 11 bases. Germline CDR1 is LGHNA and CDR2 is YNFKEQ. CDR3 size: 16 residues. The V gene end was trimmed by 2 bases and the J gene end by 4 bases; junction bases not matched to a gene: 7. The CDR3 loop reads CASSQTTSGTPYEQYF. CDR3 sequence (DNA): TGTGCCAGCAGCCAAACGACTAGCGGGACACCTTACGAGCAGTACTTC.